This T cell receptor (beta chain) comes out of a study of response to subunit inactivated influenza vaccine. Germline CDR1 reads SGHTA; CDR2 reads FQGNSA. V was clipped by 4 bases and J by 6 bases; unmatched bases: 3. The CDR3 spans 12 residues. This clonotype was counted only a few times. The target antigen is unknown. Notes on the study in general: There was a suggestion from the authors that each seasonal influenza vaccination recruits few new T cells.

TCRdb used MiXCR to reprocess the RT-PCR reads, holding one entry per CDR3 protein. The profile covers about 830,000 distinct CDR3 sequences, with approximately 17% appearing a single time and roughly 10% taken by the ten largest. The receptor comes from a man aged 45-60 years who received an inactivated influenza vaccine. Here the sequenced sample was PBMCs from blood, taken approximately 5 days after vaccination. The chain recombines TRBV7-2 with TRBJ2-7; TRBD1 aligns across 7 bases. The CDR3: CASSSQGIEQYF. Here the CDR3 DNA reads TGTGCCAGCAGCTCACAGGGGATCGAGCAGTACTTC.